This entry features one T cell receptor beta chain sequence. Germline trimming cut 5 bases from V and 8 bases from J; bases unmatched to any gene: 6. The CDR3 covers 13 residues. CDR1 MRHNA and CDR2 SNTAGT come from the germline V gene. Sequencing used immunoSEQ multiplex PCR; TCRdb keeps in-frame clones, though not all of them. The table has 20,000 or so clones, around 86% seen once. This sample stems from a study of T cell changes during pregnancy in multiple sclerosis. The rearrangement uses TRBV6-4 and TRBJ2-1; 7 bases line up with TRBD1. This clonotype originated in a female donor in good health, enrolled as a control in a pregnancy study. This material consisted of CD8+ T cells from peripheral blood mononuclear cells, taken in the third trimester of pregnancy. CDR3 sequence: CASSKTGLHEQFF. The CDR3 DNA sequence: TGTGCCAGCAGTAAGACAGGGTTGCATGAGCAGTTCTTC.